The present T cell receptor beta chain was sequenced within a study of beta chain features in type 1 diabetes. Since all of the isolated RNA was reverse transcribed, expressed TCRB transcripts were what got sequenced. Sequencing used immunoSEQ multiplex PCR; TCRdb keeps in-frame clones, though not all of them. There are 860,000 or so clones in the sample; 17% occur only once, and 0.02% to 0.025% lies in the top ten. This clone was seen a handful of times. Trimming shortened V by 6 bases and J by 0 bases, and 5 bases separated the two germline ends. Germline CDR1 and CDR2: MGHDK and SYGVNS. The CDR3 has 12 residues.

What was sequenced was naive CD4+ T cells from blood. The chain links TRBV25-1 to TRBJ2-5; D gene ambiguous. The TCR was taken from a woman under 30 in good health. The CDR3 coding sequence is TGTGCCAGCAGCTTAGACCAAGAGACCCAGTACTTC. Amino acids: CASSLDQETQYF.